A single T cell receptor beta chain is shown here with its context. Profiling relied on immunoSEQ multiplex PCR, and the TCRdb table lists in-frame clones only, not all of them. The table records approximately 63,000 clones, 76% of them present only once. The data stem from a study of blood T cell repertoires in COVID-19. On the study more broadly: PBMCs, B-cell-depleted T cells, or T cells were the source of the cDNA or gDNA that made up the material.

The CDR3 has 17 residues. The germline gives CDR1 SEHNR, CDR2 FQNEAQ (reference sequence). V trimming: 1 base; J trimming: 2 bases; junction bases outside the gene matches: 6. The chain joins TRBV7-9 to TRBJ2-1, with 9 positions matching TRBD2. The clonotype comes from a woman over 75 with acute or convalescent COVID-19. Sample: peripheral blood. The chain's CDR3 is CASSLDRSGRPYNEQFF. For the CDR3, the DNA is TGTGCCAGCAGCTTAGACCGAAGCGGGAGGCCCTACAATGAGCAGTTCTTC.